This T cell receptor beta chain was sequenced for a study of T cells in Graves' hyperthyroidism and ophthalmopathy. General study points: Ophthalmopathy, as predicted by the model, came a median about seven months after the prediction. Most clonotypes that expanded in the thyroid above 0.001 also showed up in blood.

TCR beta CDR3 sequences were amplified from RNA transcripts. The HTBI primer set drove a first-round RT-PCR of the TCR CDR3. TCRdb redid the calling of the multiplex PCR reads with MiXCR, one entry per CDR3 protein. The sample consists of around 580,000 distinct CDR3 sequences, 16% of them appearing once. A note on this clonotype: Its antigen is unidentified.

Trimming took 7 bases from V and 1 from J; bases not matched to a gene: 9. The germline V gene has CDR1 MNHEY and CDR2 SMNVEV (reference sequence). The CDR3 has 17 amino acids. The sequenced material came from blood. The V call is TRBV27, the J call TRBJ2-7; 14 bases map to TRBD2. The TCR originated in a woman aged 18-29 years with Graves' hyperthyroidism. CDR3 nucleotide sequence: TGTGCCAGCAAAGGGGGACTAGCGGGAGAGTGGTCCTACGAGCAGTACTTC. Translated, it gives CASKGGLAGEWSYEQYF.